Sample share makes the clone carrying this T cell receptor beta chain medium-sized. The antigen is undetermined. In the source study's methods: Across clinicopathological groups, CDR3 differences served as the basis for building a distant-metastasis classifier for papillary thyroid cancer. TCRdb called clones again from the PCR reads with MiXCR. TCRdb's processing, not the study's, gives the V and J calls here. This sample has some 13,000 clones, with roughly 21% found just once. This entry belongs to a study of metastatic and nonmetastatic thyroid tumors. As for the study in general: For malignant and benign thyroid patients, tumor or nodule tissue and blood were the sources whose repertoires were compared. Study-wide results and caveats: Compared with benign nodules, malignant thyroid tumors were reported to have significantly higher TCR beta diversity in both blood and tumor.

This CDR3 contains 15 residues. Trimming left V 6 bases short and J 8 bases short, with 22 bases between. The germline V gene has CDR1 DFQATT and CDR2 SNEGSKA (reference sequence). Nobody among the patients had been given any treatment before thyroid surgery. This chain links TRBV20-1 with TRBJ1-4; perhaps TRBD1 as D (6 bases). The sequencing input was adjacent normal tissue. The source is a female donor with papillary thyroid cancer or a benign thyroid nodule (not recorded which). Some clones in this sample may be carry-over from other donors' samples. The CDR3: CSAHERLGGREKLFF. The CDR3 nucleotides are TGCAGTGCCCACGAAAGACTCGGGGGGCGCGAAAAACTGTTTTTT.